A selection of T cell receptor beta chains follows, all from one sample in a study of PD-L1 blockade in urothelial cancer. Sequencing used immunoSEQ multiplex PCR; TCRdb keeps in-frame clones, though not all of them. The table shows about 30,000 clones, with approximately 81% occurring only once. Sequences were derived from PBMCs, sampled around atezolizumab (anti-PD-L1) treatment. Every receptor here comes from a man aged 70 or older with urothelial cancer. Both conserved end residues are trimmed from each CDR3.

v_call cdr3_aa
TRBV19 ASGGRDRTQETQY
TRBV19 ASSLAGGKNSPLH
TRBV5-4 ASSLRGPGTEAF
TRBV7-2 ASSPQGQVADTQY
TRBV18 ASSFAQASTDTQY
TRBV5-6 ASSLGQGGSPLH
TRBV9 ASSPGTSSLHEQF
TRBV21-1 ASTTSGNPEY
TRBV6-6 ASSRGAGEDQPQH
TRBV18 ASSHDTRTDTQY
TRBV27 ASSSQGYSNQPQH
TRBV2 ASRQTGVANEKLF
TRBV19 ASRTGGPGELF
TRBV29-1 SVSQGNSADTQY
TRBV28 ASSLGGKPTDTQY
TRBV7-9 ASSQGSGSTYEQY
TRBV7-2 ASSPRASSTDTQY
TRBV5-6 ASSPGNDGYT
TRBV4-2 ASSQEAGRLNYGYT
TRBV30 AWSVRKTGGQETQY
TRBV28 ASSFSGVGYT
TRBV2 ASSERRQGAKEQF
TRBV5-5 ASSLSGTLHYEQY
TRBV7-2 ASSQPGTSGVGTQY
TRBV2 ASGEYNEQF
TRBV4-1 ASSRADSSNYGYT
TRBV29-1 SVELSTDTQY
TRBV28 ASSLFGGGFTEAF
TRBV19 ASMDGGDWDGQPQH
TRBV11-1 ASSWGRGTGANVLT
TRBV4-1 ASSQDVRGDYGYT
TRBV6-1 ASRGTGKWNQPQH
TRBV6-1 ASQENSNQPQH
TRBV7-2 ASSFDFYNEQF
TRBV10-3 AISDTGANVLT
TRBV7-9 ASSPWTGQETQY
TRBV4-2 ASSRRLAGGGNEQF
TRBV4-2 ASSQEGSGTRVPNEQF
TRBV11-2 ASSLRTNVDYGYT
TRBV18 ASSPLDSFTEAF
TRBV7-9 ASSFGQGAEKLF
TRBV4-3 ASSQEELADYNEQF
TRBV4-1 ASSQFGLAGGKYNEQF
TRBV5-1 ASSLIPRQGKSSYEQY
TRBV28 ASSPATGRNTEAF
TRBV6-5 ASSYGSGSGANVLT
TRBV6-1 ASSAVSGSGELF
TRBV29-1 SVDGGQGHTDTQY
TRBV7-2 ASSPAGSPSNQPQH